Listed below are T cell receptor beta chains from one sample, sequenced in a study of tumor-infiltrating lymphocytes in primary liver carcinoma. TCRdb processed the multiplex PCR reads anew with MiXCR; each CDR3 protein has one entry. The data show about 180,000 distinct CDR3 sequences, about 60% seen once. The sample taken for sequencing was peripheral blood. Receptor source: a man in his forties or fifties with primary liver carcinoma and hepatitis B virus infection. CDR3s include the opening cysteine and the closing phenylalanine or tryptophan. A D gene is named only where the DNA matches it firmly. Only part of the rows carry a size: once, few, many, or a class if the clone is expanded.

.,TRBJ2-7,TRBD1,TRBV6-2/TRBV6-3,CASSYRGTGAYEQYF,TGTGCCAGTAGTTACAGGGGGACAGGAGCGTACGAGCAGTACTTC
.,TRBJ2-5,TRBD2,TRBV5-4,CASSTGGLAGEQTQYF,TGTGCCAGCAGCACGGGCGGACTAGCGGGAGAGCAGACCCAGTACTTC
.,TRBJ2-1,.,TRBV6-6,CASRRTVSYNEQFF,TGTGCCAGCCGCCGGACAGTGAGCTACAATGAGCAGTTCTTC
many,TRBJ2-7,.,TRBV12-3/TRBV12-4,CASSIRDSGDEQYF,TGTGCCAGCAGTATCCGGGACTCCGGTGACGAGCAGTACTTC
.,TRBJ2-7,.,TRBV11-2,CTSSLTSGVYEQYF,TGTACCAGCAGCTTAACCAGCGGAGTCTACGAGCAGTACTTC
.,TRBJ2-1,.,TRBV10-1,CASSDRAASSYNEQFF,TGCGCCAGCAGTGATAGGGCCGCGAGCTCCTACAATGAGCAGTTCTTC
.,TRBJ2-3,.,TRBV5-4,CASSFLASIDADTQYF,TGTGCCAGCAGCTTCCTAGCGAGTATTGATGCAGATACGCAGTATTTT
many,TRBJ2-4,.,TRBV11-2,CASSLPGINIQYF,TGTGCCAGCAGCTTGCCCGGCATAAACATTCAGTACTTC
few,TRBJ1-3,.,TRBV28,CASSPPYGNTIYF,TGTGCCAGCAGTCCCCCCTATGGAAACACCATATATTTT
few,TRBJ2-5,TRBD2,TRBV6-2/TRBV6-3,CASSSTSGSLGTQYF,TGTGCCAGCAGCTCTACTAGCGGGAGCCTCGGGACCCAGTACTTC
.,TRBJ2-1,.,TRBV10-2,CASSESRTEQFF,TGCGCCAGCAGTGAGTCGCGGACCGAGCAGTTCTTC
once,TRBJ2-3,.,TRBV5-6,CASSKQSTDTQYF,TGTGCCAGCAGTAAACAGAGCACAGATACGCAGTATTTT
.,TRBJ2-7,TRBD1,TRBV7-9,CASSRSGQGVIHEQYF,TGTGCCAGCAGCCGTTCCGGACAGGGAGTAATCCACGAGCAGTACTTC
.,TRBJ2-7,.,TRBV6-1,CVSSRQVAYEQYF,TGTGTCAGTAGTCGACAGGTGGCCTACGAGCAGTACTTC
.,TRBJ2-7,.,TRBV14,CASCQDYGSEQYF,TGTGCCAGCTGCCAAGATTATGGGAGCGAGCAGTACTTC
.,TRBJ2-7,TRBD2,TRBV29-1,CSAAVPGLAASSYKQYF,TGCAGCGCCGCTGTACCGGGACTAGCGGCGAGCTCCTACAAGCAGTACTTC
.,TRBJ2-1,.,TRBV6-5,CASSQGYEQFF,TGTGCCAGCAGTCAGGGTTATGAGCAGTTCTTC
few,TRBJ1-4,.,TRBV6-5,CASSYRPPSGAANNERLFF,TGTGCCAGCAGTTATAGGCCTCCTTCGGGGGCGGCAAATAATGAAAGACTGTTTTTT
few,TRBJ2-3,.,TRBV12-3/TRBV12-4,CASSPLWGDTQYF,TGTGCCAGCAGTCCACTTTGGGGAGATACGCAGTATTTT
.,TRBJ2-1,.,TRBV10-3,CAISDAGRSSEQFF,TGTGCCATCAGTGACGCAGGGAGGTCCAGTGAGCAGTTCTTC
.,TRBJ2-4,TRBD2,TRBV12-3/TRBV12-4,CASSYRGGPWDIQYF,TGTGCCAGCAGTTATCGGGGGGGCCCTTGGGACATTCAGTACTTC
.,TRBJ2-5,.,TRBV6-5,CVSSYDNAKETQYF,TGTGTCAGCAGTTATGACAACGCCAAAGAGACCCAGTACTTC
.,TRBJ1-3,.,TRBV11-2,CASSLGRGNTIYF,TGTGCCAGCAGCTTAGGACGGGGAAACACCATATATTTT
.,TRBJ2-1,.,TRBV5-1,CASSLEGHSYNEQFF,TGCGCCAGCAGCTTGGAGGGACATTCCTACAATGAGCAGTTCTTC
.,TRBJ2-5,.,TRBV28,CASRSPAYQETQYF,TGTGCCAGCAGGAGCCCAGCGTACCAAGAGACCCAGTACTTC
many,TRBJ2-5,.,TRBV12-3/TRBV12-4,CASSTYPGSEETQYF,TGTGCCAGCAGCACCTACCCCGGGAGCGAAGAGACCCAGTACTTC
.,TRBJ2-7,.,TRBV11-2,CASTRLEAAYYEQYF,TGTGCCAGCACCCGCTTGGAAGCGGCCTACTACGAGCAGTACTTC
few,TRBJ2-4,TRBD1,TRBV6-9,CASIFDREAKNIQYF,TGTGCCAGCATCTTCGACAGGGAGGCCAAAAACATTCAGTACTTC
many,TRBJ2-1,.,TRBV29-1,CSVDTVPQFF,TGCAGCGTCGACACGGTTCCGCAGTTCTTC
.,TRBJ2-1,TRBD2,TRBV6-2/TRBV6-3,CASSIASGGYNEQFF,TGTGCCAGCAGCATAGCTAGCGGGGGCTACAATGAGCAGTTCTTC
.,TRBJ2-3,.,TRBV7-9,CASSLPPGGTDTQYF,TGTGCCAGCAGCTTACCCCCGGGAGGCACAGATACGCAGTATTTT
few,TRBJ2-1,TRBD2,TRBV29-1,CSVRAGGIYNEQFF,TGCAGCGTTCGAGCGGGAGGGATATACAATGAGCAGTTCTTC
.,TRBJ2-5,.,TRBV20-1,CSASRAGETQYF,TGCAGTGCCTCAAGGGCGGGAGAGACCCAGTACTTC
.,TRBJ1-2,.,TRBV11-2,CASSLVQAGGYTF,TGTGCCAGCAGCTTAGTGCAAGCGGGTGGCTACACCTTC
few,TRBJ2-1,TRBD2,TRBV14,CASSQDTGSGRSQRGYEQFF,TGTGCCAGCAGCCAAGACACCGGGTCAGGTCGGAGTCAGCGGGGGTATGAGCAGTTCTTC
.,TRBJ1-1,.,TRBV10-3,CAISEPWLCGEAFF,TGTGCCATCAGTGAACCATGGCTTTGTGGTGAAGCTTTCTTT
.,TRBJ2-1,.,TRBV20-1,CSAILVSPLSDNEQFF,TGCAGTGCCATTCTCGTGAGTCCCCTAAGCGACAATGAGCAGTTCTTC
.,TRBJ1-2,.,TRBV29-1,CSVVQDKPYGYTF,TGCAGCGTTGTTCAGGATAAACCCTATGGCTACACCTTC
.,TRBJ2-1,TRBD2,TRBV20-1,CSARGTSSNEHFF,TGCAGTGCTAGGGGGACTAGTAGCAATGAGCACTTCTTC
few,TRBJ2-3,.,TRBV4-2,CASSQATGPTTDTQYF,TGTGCCAGCAGCCAAGCGACCGGGCCAACCACAGATACGCAGTATTTT
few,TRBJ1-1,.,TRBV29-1,CSVYRGSNTEAFF,TGCAGCGTTTACCGCGGGTCCAACACTGAAGCTTTCTTT
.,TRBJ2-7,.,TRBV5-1,CASSGGGYEQYF,TGCGCCAGCAGCGGGGGTGGCTACGAGCAGTACTTC
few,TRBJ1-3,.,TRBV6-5,CASSYSKSGTIYF,TGTGCCAGCAGTTACTCGAAAAGTGGCACCATATATTTT
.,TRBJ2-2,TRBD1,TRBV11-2,CASSWDRTNGELFF,TGTGCCAGCAGCTGGGACAGGACTAACGGGGAGCTGTTTTTT
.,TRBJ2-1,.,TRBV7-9,CASSLARDYEQFF,TGTGCCAGCAGCTTAGCTAGGGACTATGAGCAGTTCTTC
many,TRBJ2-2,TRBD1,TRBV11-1,CASSTRPGQGDTGELFF,TGTGCCAGCAGCACGCGTCCGGGACAGGGGGACACCGGGGAGCTGTTTTTT
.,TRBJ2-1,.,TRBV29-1,CSYGQASGYNEQFF,TGCAGCTACGGGCAAGCGAGTGGGTACAATGAGCAGTTCTTC
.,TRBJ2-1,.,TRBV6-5,CASSYRDPGDLNNEQFF,TGTGCCAGCAGTTACAGGGACCCGGGTGATCTTAACAATGAGCAGTTCTTC